The present entry profiles one TCR beta chain with its context. Its specificity is unknown. Distinct nucleotide sequences in the sample also encode this CDR3. This entry comes from a study of shared clonotypes between healthy human individuals. General study findings and limits: Relative to their counterparts shared across all four donors, non-shared clonotypes exhibited diminished generation probabilities. The small donor group covered limited genetic and exposure diversity. Clonotype sharing among donors, it was expected, would be affected by sequencing depth.

Clones were sequenced by immunoSEQ multiplex PCR, and TCRdb holds only the in-frame ones, with some missing. The sample holds approximately 1,500,000 clones, 95% to 99% seen once. Adult Caucasians living in Nashville, Tennessee made up all of the donors. Specimen: naive CD4+ T cells sorted from blood. Subset meaning: CD45RA+ positively selected. The receptor was derived from a man aged 25-40 years in good health.

The CDR3 DNA is TGTGCCAGCAGCGTATTGGGGGCTAGCACAGATACGCAGTATTTT. Encoded protein: CASSVLGASTDTQYF. The rearrangement uses TRBV9 and TRBJ2-3; maybe TRBD1 (6 bases). The germline gives CDR1 SGDLS, CDR2 YYNGEE. V dropped 1 base and J dropped 0 bases, with 9 bases sitting between them. The CDR3 runs to 15 residues.